Listed below are T cell receptor beta chains from one sample, sequenced in a study of blood T cell repertoires in COVID-19. The protocol was immunoSEQ multiplex PCR, while the TCRdb copy is restricted to in-frame clones and leaves out a portion. The sample lists roughly 81,000 clones, 70% to 90% occurring once. The material sequenced was peripheral blood. The receptors here all came from a man aged 35 to 55 with acute or convalescent COVID-19. Both conserved end residues are part of each CDR3. D genes are given only for firm matches. Part of the rows lack a size; the others show once, few, many or a class for expanded clones.

j_call,clone_size,v_call,d_call,cdr3_aa,cdr3_nt
TRBJ2-3,NA,TRBV7-2,NA,CASTPDLFGDTQYF,TGTGCCAGCACCCCTGACTTGTTTGGGGATACGCAGTATTTT
TRBJ1-1,NA,TRBV29-1,TRBD1,CSVAPGQGNTEAFF,TGCAGCGTTGCCCCGGGACAGGGGAACACTGAAGCTTTCTTT
TRBJ1-3,NA,TRBV13,NA,CASSLDGGRTIYF,TGTGCCAGCAGCTTAGACGGGGGTCGGACCATATATTTT
TRBJ1-1,NA,TRBV3-1/TRBV3-2,NA,CASSLEKRHSEAFF,TGTGCCAGCAGCCTAGAGAAGAGACACAGTGAAGCTTTCTTT
TRBJ1-1,many,TRBV3-1/TRBV3-2,NA,CASSHGGGLTEAFF,TGTGCCAGCAGCCATGGAGGCGGACTCACTGAAGCTTTCTTT
TRBJ1-6,NA,TRBV2,NA,CASSRDTASYNSPLHF,TGTGCCAGCAGCCGGGACACAGCTTCATATAATTCACCCCTCCACTTT
TRBJ2-3,NA,TRBV6-5,NA,CASSYTRDFTDTQYF,TGTGCCAGCAGTTACACGCGGGACTTCACAGATACGCAGTATTTT
TRBJ2-5,NA,TRBV11-2,NA,CASSIRQVREETQYF,TGTGCCAGCAGCATCCGACAGGTCAGGGAAGAGACCCAGTACTTC
TRBJ1-1,NA,TRBV19,NA,CASTRARNTEAFF,TGTGCCAGTACGAGAGCTCGGAACACTGAAGCTTTCTTT
TRBJ1-5,NA,TRBV19,TRBD1,CASSIGGQGYNQPQHF,TGTGCCAGTAGTATAGGGGGACAGGGCTACAATCAGCCCCAGCATTTT
TRBJ1-1,NA,TRBV3-1/TRBV3-2,NA,CASSLDSYTEAFF,TGTGCCAGCAGCCTGGACAGCTACACTGAAGCTTTCTTT
TRBJ1-2,NA,TRBV3-1/TRBV3-2,TRBD1,CASSQGAGGSYGYTF,TGTGCCAGCAGCCAAGGAGCAGGGGGCAGCTATGGCTACACCTTC
TRBJ2-2,NA,TRBV2,TRBD2,CASSETSGRARGELFF,TGTGCCAGCAGTGAAACTAGCGGGAGGGCGAGGGGGGAGCTGTTTTTT
TRBJ1-4,NA,TRBV11-2,TRBD1,CASSSGTGITNEKLFF,TGTGCCAGCAGCTCCGGGACAGGGATCACTAATGAAAAACTGTTTTTT
TRBJ2-1,NA,TRBV6-1,NA,CASSEAQGRVEQFF,TGTGCCAGCAGTGAAGCGCAGGGGAGAGTTGAGCAGTTCTTC
TRBJ1-3,NA,TRBV5-8,NA,CASSFNEAGAGNTIYF,TGTGCCAGCAGCTTCAACGAGGCGGGGGCTGGAAACACCATATATTTT
TRBJ2-6,NA,TRBV5-5,NA,CASSLLLSFSGANVLTF,TGTGCCAGCAGCCTACTTTTGTCTTTCTCTGGGGCCAACGTCCTGACTTTC
TRBJ2-6,NA,TRBV4-3,NA,CASSQQGSGANVLTF,TGCGCCAGCAGCCAACAGGGGTCTGGGGCCAACGTCCTGACTTTC
TRBJ2-1,NA,TRBV30,NA,CAWSGQKTYNEQFF,TGTGCCTGGAGTGGTCAGAAAACCTACAATGAGCAGTTCTTC
TRBJ2-3,NA,TRBV5-1,NA,CASSNDRPSVDTQYF,TGCGCCAGCAGCAACGACAGGCCCTCGGTAGATACGCAGTATTTT
TRBJ1-6,NA,TRBV13,NA,CASSLGGQSYNSPLHF,TGTGCCAGCAGCTTGGGCGGACAGTCCTATAATTCACCCCTCCACTTT
TRBJ2-2,once,TRBV19,TRBD1,CASSPRTGTGGAGELFF,TGTGCCAGTAGTCCTCGGACCGGGACAGGGGGCGCCGGGGAGCTGTTTTTT
TRBJ2-7,NA,TRBV5-1,NA,CASSLESVTYEQYF,TGCGCCAGCAGCTTGGAGTCAGTTACCTACGAGCAGTACTTC
TRBJ1-1,few,TRBV7-9,NA,CASSPDLAGLNTEAFF,TGTGCCAGCAGCCCCGATTTGGCGGGCTTGAACACTGAAGCTTTCTTT
TRBJ1-6,NA,TRBV4-3,NA,CASSQGAGYNSPLHF,TGCGCCAGCAGCCAAGGAGCAGGGTATAATTCACCCCTCCACTTT
TRBJ2-3,NA,TRBV19,NA,CASSIRLAGDTQYF,TGTGCCAGTAGTATTCGGCTAGCAGGAGATACGCAGTATTTT
TRBJ2-7,NA,TRBV7-9,NA,CASSKHTGFYEQYF,TGTGCCAGCAGCAAGCATACAGGGTTCTACGAGCAGTACTTC
TRBJ1-4,NA,TRBV11-2,NA,CASSSILLATNEKLFF,TGTGCCAGCAGCTCAATCTTACTTGCAACTAATGAAAAACTGTTTTTT
TRBJ2-7,once,TRBV7-9,TRBD2,CASSIPPRGVASYEQYF,TGTGCCAGCAGCATCCCGCCACGGGGGGTAGCGTCCTACGAGCAGTACTTC
TRBJ1-1,NA,TRBV19,TRBD1,CASSSSRGRPEAFF,TGTGCCAGTAGTTCCTCCAGGGGGCGACCCGAAGCTTTCTTT
TRBJ1-2,NA,TRBV5-1,NA,CASSLSGGSNYGYTF,TGCGCCAGCAGCTTGTCGGGAGGGTCGAACTATGGCTACACCTTC
TRBJ2-4,NA,TRBV6-5,TRBD1,CASSSGTASKIQYF,TGTGCCAGCAGTTCCGGGACAGCCTCTAAAATTCAGTACTTC
TRBJ1-1,NA,TRBV5-1,TRBD1,CASSFSTGGGITEAFF,TGCGCCAGCAGCTTTAGTACAGGGGGTGGAATCACTGAAGCTTTCTTT
TRBJ2-3,NA,TRBV6-2/TRBV6-3,NA,CASSYSSGVLTDTQYF,TGTGCCAGCAGTTACAGTTCAGGGGTGCTCACAGATACGCAGTATTTT
TRBJ2-2,NA,TRBV27,NA,CASSLSVHGGELFF,TGTGCCAGCAGTTTATCGGTTCACGGCGGGGAGCTGTTTTTT
TRBJ2-7,few,TRBV6-5,NA,CASKAGQHYEQYF,TGTGCCAGCAAGGCCGGACAGCACTACGAGCAGTACTTC
TRBJ2-3,NA,TRBV19,TRBD2,CASSTRTSGSTDTQYF,TGTGCCAGTAGTACCAGGACTAGCGGGAGCACAGATACGCAGTATTTT
TRBJ2-7,NA,TRBV7-8,TRBD2,CASSPIAGVSKEGYF,TGTGCCAGCAGCCCGATAGCGGGCGTTTCCAAAGAGGGGTACTTC
TRBJ1-3,few,TRBV6-5,NA,CAAQTGSGNTIYF,TGTGCCGCACAAACAGGTTCTGGAAACACCATATATTTT
TRBJ1-1,NA,TRBV29-1,TRBD1,CSVDRGLTEAFF,TGCAGCGTGGACAGGGGTCTCACTGAAGCTTTCTTT
TRBJ2-5,few,TRBV2,NA,CASRLWGGAETQYF,TGTGCCAGCCGGCTTTGGGGGGGCGCAGAGACCCAGTACTTC
TRBJ2-3,NA,TRBV2,TRBD2,CASRSRSSGGGTDTQYF,TGTGCCAGCAGGTCCCGTTCGAGCGGGGGGGGCACAGATACGCAGTATTTT
TRBJ2-5,NA,TRBV7-6,TRBD2,CASSSPTAGGQETQYF,TGTGCCAGCAGCTCTCCCACAGCGGGAGGGCAAGAGACCCAGTACTTC
TRBJ2-1,NA,TRBV7-2,NA,CASSPLAGSSFF,TGTGCCAGCAGCCCTCTTGCGGGGAGTAGCTTCTTC
TRBJ1-3,NA,TRBV5-5,NA,CASSLGAGSGNTIYF,TGTGCCAGCAGCTTGGGGGCAGGCTCTGGAAACACCATATATTTT
TRBJ2-1,once,TRBV3-1/TRBV3-2,NA,CASSPPGFRSYNEQFF,TGTGCCAGCAGCCCGCCAGGGTTTAGGTCCTACAATGAGCAGTTCTTC
TRBJ2-1,NA,TRBV10-1,TRBD2,CASSASGRWVLYNEQFF,TGCGCCAGCAGTGCTAGCGGGAGGTGGGTACTCTACAATGAGCAGTTCTTC
TRBJ1-1,NA,TRBV7-9,NA,CAGRPQGTEAFF,TGTGCCGGCCGCCCCCAGGGGACTGAAGCTTTCTTT
TRBJ1-2,NA,TRBV19,TRBD1,CASRQGWRYGYTF,TGTGCCAGTCGACAGGGCTGGAGGTATGGCTACACCTTC
TRBJ1-2,NA,TRBV7-2,TRBD1,CASSPGTGGNYGYTF,TGTGCCAGCAGCCCGGGGACAGGGGGTAACTATGGCTACACCTTC